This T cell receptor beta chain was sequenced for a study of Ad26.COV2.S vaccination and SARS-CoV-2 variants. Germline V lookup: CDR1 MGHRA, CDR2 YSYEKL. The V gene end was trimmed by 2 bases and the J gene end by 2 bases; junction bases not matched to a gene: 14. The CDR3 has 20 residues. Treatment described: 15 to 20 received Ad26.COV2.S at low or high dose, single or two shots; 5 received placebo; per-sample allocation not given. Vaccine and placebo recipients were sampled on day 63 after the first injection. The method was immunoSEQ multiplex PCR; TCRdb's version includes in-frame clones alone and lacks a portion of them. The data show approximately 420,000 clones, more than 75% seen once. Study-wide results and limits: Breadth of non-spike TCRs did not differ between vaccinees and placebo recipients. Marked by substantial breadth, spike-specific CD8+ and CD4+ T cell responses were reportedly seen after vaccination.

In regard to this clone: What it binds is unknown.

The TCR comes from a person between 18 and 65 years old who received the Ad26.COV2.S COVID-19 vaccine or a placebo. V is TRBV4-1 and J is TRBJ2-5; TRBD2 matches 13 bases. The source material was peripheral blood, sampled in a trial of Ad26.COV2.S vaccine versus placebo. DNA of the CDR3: TGCGCCAGCAGCCAACTTTGGACTAGCGGGGGACCAAGGAGGCAAGAGACCCAGTACTTC. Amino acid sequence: CASSQLWTSGGPRRQETQYF.